This T cell receptor beta chain was obtained from a study of shared clonotypes between healthy human individuals. Looking at the study overall: Donor ages ranged 18 to 49 years: two women, a few men.

Naive CD4+ cells were CD45RA-selected; the remaining cells were memory. Sequencing used immunoSEQ multiplex PCR; TCRdb keeps in-frame clones, though not all of them. The sample has some 2,400,000 clones; around 95% are singletons. V dropped 3 bases and J dropped 5 bases, with 13 bases sitting between them. The CDR3 has 14 amino acids. Germline loops: CDR1 LNHDA, CDR2 SQIVND (reference sequence). Sequenced material: naive CD4+ T cells sorted from blood. The subset is: CD45RA+ positively selected. The rearrangement joins TRBV19 to TRBJ1-2, with D unresolved. The source of this sequence is a man younger than 35 in good health. The CDR3 sequence: CASSMEDGIYGYTF. Written as DNA, the CDR3 is TGTGCCAGTAGTATGGAGGACGGTATTTATGGCTACACCTTC.